These 13 T cell receptor beta chains share one sample of origin, sequenced in a study of T-cell memory formation after mild COVID-19. TCRdb redid the calling of the 5' RACE reads with MiXCR, one entry per CDR3 protein. This sample carries fewer than 150,000 distinct CDR3 sequences, around 14% of them seen once, and the ten largest clones take 25% to 30%. Sequencing was done on a sample of PBMCs or a T cell subset sorted from them (not recorded which). The receptors originated from an adult woman who had mild COVID-19 (a few samples of this study predate the infection). Cell type and time point are not known.

This clonotype turned up a few times. The chain links TRBV4-3 to TRBJ2-3; 10 nucleotides line up with TRBD2. The CDR3 sequence is 22 residues long. Germline loops: CDR1 LGHNA, CDR2 YSLEER. After removal of 0 bases from V and 2 bases from J, the junction contained 20 bases not matched to a gene. The CDR3 DNA reads TGCGCCAGCAGCCAAGATCTTGTCCCGGGGATCAGGACTAGCGGTTCCACAGATACGCAGTATTTT. Protein product: CASSQDLVPGIRTSGSTDTQYF.

V usage is TRBV12-3 or TRBV12-4 and J usage is TRBJ2-1; no clear D gene. Trimming removed 2 bases at V and 2 bases at J, with 7 bases between. The CDR3 is 14 amino acids. CDR3 DNA: TGTGCCAGCAGTTTACCCGGAACCTACAATGAGCAGTTCTTC. Translation gives CASSLPGTYNEQFF.

The chain combines TRBV12-3 or TRBV12-4 with TRBJ2-5, with 10 bases aligning to TRBD2. The CDR3 extends over 15 amino acids. V was clipped by 6 bases and J by 5 bases; unmatched bases: 9. CDR3 nucleotides: TGTGCCAGCAGCCCTGACCCGGGACTAGCGGAGACCCAGTACTTC. Amino acid sequence: CASSPDPGLAETQYF.

The V call is TRBV12-3 or TRBV12-4, the J call TRBJ1-1; D is possibly TRBD1 (5 bases). The CDR3 loop spans 15 amino acids. The V gene lost 2 bases and the J gene lost 2 bases, with 12 bases spanning the gap. CDR3 in amino acids: CASSLMRGLNTEAFF. The DNA for the CDR3 is TGTGCCAGCAGTTTAATGAGGGGCCTAAACACTGAAGCTTTCTTT.

This chain connects TRBV29-1 to TRBJ2-1, with D perhaps TRBD2 (5 bases). There are 10 residues in the CDR3. V was shortened by 3 bases and J by 9 bases, with 6 bases between the two germline ends. Germline-derived CDR1 and CDR2 are SQVTM and ANQGSEA. The CDR3 reads CSVERVEQFF. CDR3 DNA: TGCAGCGTTGAGCGGGTTGAGCAGTTCTTC.

This clonotype was seen just once. The V call is TRBV2, the J call TRBJ2-7, with D perhaps TRBD1 or TRBD2 (5 bases each). The CDR3 contains 14 residues. CDR1 is SNHLY, CDR2 FYNNEI, per germline. Trimming left V 7 bases short and J 0 bases short, with 13 bases between. CDR3 sequence: CASIRDPHSYEQYF. The DNA for the CDR3 is TGTGCCAGCATAAGGGACCCCCACTCCTACGAGCAGTACTTC.

J is TRBJ2-2 and V is TRBV7-9, with D perhaps TRBD1 or TRBD2 (6 bases each). This CDR3 is built from 14 residues. The germline gives CDR1 SEHNR, CDR2 FQNEAQ (reference sequence). V was pared by 5 bases and J by 4 bases, with 11 bases between. Written as DNA, the CDR3 is TGTGCCAGCAGCCCTCCGGGGGCCACCGGGGAGCTGTTTTTT. Protein sequence: CASSPPGATGELFF.

The chain recombines TRBV6-6 with TRBJ2-1; 7 bases map to TRBD1. Germline lookup yields CDR1 MNHNY and CDR2 SVGAGI (reference sequence). V lost 0 bases, J lost 8 bases, and 4 bases stayed unmatched. The CDR3 has 14 residues. CDR3 in DNA: TGTGCCAGCAGTTACTCCGACAGGGCGTATGAGCAGTTCTTC. Amino acid sequence: CASSYSDRAYEQFF.

This clonotype was counted ten times or more. The rearrangement uses TRBV7-9 and TRBJ2-1, with 7 positions matching TRBD2. The V gene's germline CDR1 is SEHNR and CDR2 FQNEAQ (reference sequence). With V trimmed by 4 bases and J by 2 bases, 5 bases remained unmatched. The CDR3 has 15 residues. The CDR3 DNA reads TGTGCCAGCAGCTGGCTAGCGGACCCCTACAATGAGCAGTTCTTC. This sequence encodes CASSWLADPYNEQFF. The full variable domain, its missing parts supplied by reference TRBV7-9 and TRBJ2-1, is DTGVSQNPRHKITKRGQNVTFRCDPISEHNRLYWYRQTLGQGPEFLTYFQNEAQLEKSRLLSDRFSAERPKGSFSTLEIQRTEQGDSAMYLCASSWLADPYNEQFFGPGTRLTVL.

The genes are TRBV30 and TRBJ2-2, with D hard to call. V lost 2 bases and J lost 7, with 5 bases in between. From germline, CDR1 is GTSNPN and CDR2 SVGIG (reference sequence). The CDR3 has 11 residues. The CDR3 DNA reads as TGTGCCTGGAGTCCTGGCGGGGAGCTGTTTTTT. Its translation: CAWSPGGELFF.

The chain uses TRBV11-2 and TRBJ2-5; TRBD1 is a possible D gene (6 bases). Trimming took off 4 bases at V and 5 bases at J, with 17 bases between the two ends. Germline loops: CDR1 SGHAT, CDR2 FQNNGV. The CDR3 totals 15 residues. As DNA, the CDR3 is TGTGCCAGCAGCTACCGGGACACCCTTGGGGAGACCCAGTACTTC. As protein: CASSYRDTLGETQYF.

In this sample, this clonotype turned up many times. As DNA, the CDR3 is TGTGCCAGCAGCTTATTGTACGCCGCCGGGGAGCTGTTTTTT. This encodes CASSLLYAAGELFF. This rearrangement joins TRBV7-9 to TRBJ2-2; D not certain. V was trimmed by 2 bases and J by 6 bases, leaving 10 bases between them. Germline V gives CDR1 SEHNR, CDR2 FQNEAQ (reference sequence). The length of the CDR3 is 14 residues.

V is TRBV10-3 and J is TRBJ2-2; D is unresolved. V lost 6 bases and J lost 5, with 16 bases in between. The CDR3 consists of 15 residues. CDR1 and CDR2 from the germline V gene are ENHRY and SYGVKD. The CDR3 sequence: CAIRLELTPTGELFF. In DNA form, the CDR3 reads TGTGCCATCAGGCTAGAACTGACACCTACCGGGGAGCTGTTTTTT.